This is a list of T cell receptor beta chains from one sample in a study of T cell changes during pregnancy in multiple sclerosis. The repertoire was sequenced with immunoSEQ multiplex PCR; TCRdb's copy has only in-frame clones and lacks some. The sample lists 90,000 to 95,000 clones; 90% to 95% were seen once. The material was peripheral blood, obtained in the third trimester of pregnancy. The receptors shown here come from a female donor with multiple sclerosis, enrolled in a pregnancy study. CDR3s include the opening cysteine and the closing phenylalanine or tryptophan. The D gene is left open where the match is weak. The listing skips clone size in some rows; elsewhere it reads once, few, many or a size class.

abundance | j_gene | v_gene | d_gene | CDR3aa | CDR3nt
NA | TRBJ2-1 | TRBV19 | TRBD2 | CASSPRTSGRNEQFF | TGTGCCAGTAGTCCGCGGACTAGCGGCAGAAATGAGCAGTTCTTC
NA | TRBJ2-3 | TRBV5-1 | TRBD2 | CASSLDLAGIHTDTQYF | TGCGCCAGCAGCTTGGACCTAGCGGGGATCCACACAGATACGCAGTATTTT
NA | TRBJ2-7 | TRBV27 | NA | CASSHSSYEQYF | TGTGCCAGCAGTCACTCCTCCTACGAGCAGTACTTC
NA | TRBJ2-6 | TRBV5-1 | TRBD1 | CASSILGQGPSGANVLTF | TGCGCCAGCTCCATTTTAGGACAGGGACCTTCTGGGGCCAACGTCCTGACTTTC
once | TRBJ1-1 | TRBV6-5 | NA | CASSYSIAVSGKAFF | TGTGCCAGCAGTTACTCGATAGCTGTCAGCGGAAAAGCTTTCTTT
NA | TRBJ2-7 | TRBV5-1 | NA | CASSLGPGLIYEQYF | TGCGCCAGCAGCTTGGGGCCGGGACTTATCTACGAGCAGTACTTC
NA | TRBJ1-2 | TRBV5-1 | NA | CASSLLRFDYGYTF | TGCGCCAGCAGCTTGTTGAGATTCGATTATGGCTACACCTTC
few | TRBJ1-1 | TRBV6-5 | NA | CASIYSGGLNTEAFF | TGTGCCAGCATCTACTCCGGGGGGTTGAACACTGAAGCTTTCTTT
NA | TRBJ2-7 | TRBV5-1 | TRBD2 | CASSLEAGGHYEQYF | TGCGCCAGCAGCTTGGAGGCGGGAGGACACTACGAGCAGTACTTC
NA | TRBJ1-1 | TRBV30 | NA | CAWSVRGNTEAFF | TGTGCCTGGAGTGTAAGGGGAAACACTGAAGCTTTCTTT
once | TRBJ1-1 | TRBV30 | NA | CAWGDRGMNTEAFF | TGTGCCTGGGGGGACCGGGGGATGAACACTGAAGCTTTCTTT
NA | TRBJ2-7 | TRBV19 | TRBD2 | CASSTLAGVGYEQYF | TGTGCCAGTAGTACTTTAGCGGGAGTGGGCTACGAGCAGTACTTC
NA | TRBJ2-1 | TRBV6-4 | NA | CASSLAGPGEVSYNEQFF | TGTGCCAGCAGTCTCGCGGGACCGGGAGAGGTATCCTACAATGAGCAGTTCTTC
NA | TRBJ1-2 | TRBV28 | NA | CASSLGALNYGYTF | TGTGCCAGCAGTCTAGGGGCGCTTAACTATGGCTACACCTTC